This TCR beta chain was identified in a study of identical twins. TCRdb re-called the 5' RACE reads with MiXCR, one entry per CDR3 protein. The sample records 450,000 or so distinct CDR3 sequences, around a sixth being singletons. This clonotype was detected only a few times. CDR3 length equals 16 residues. The V and J ends lost 2 bases and 1 base respectively, with 11 bases between them. The germline gives CDR1 SEHNR, CDR2 FQNEAQ (reference sequence). The clonotype was recovered from a man aged 50-60 years in good health. The chain carries TRBV7-9 and TRBJ2-2; D possibly corresponds to TRBD1 (5 bases). The sequencing sample was made of naive T cells sorted from blood. The CDR3 is CASSLQGPMNTGELFF. CDR3 sequence (DNA): TGTGCCAGCAGCTTACAGGGCCCTATGAACACCGGGGAGCTGTTTTTT.